This is a list of T cell receptor beta chains from one sample in a study of blood T cell repertoires in COVID-19. Sequencing used immunoSEQ multiplex PCR; TCRdb keeps in-frame clones, though not all of them. Among 85,000 to 95,000 clones, around 87% were seen once, and the ten largest hold 4.5% to 5.5%. The sequenced sample was peripheral blood. All receptors derive from a woman at least 80 years old with acute or convalescent COVID-19. Each CDR3 is given with its conserved first and last residue. Each record gives: V gene, D gene, clone size, J gene, CDR3 protein, CDR3 DNA. A D gene is named only where the DNA matches it firmly. Clone size is stated in some rows and not others, as once, few, many or a class when expanded.

TRBV30	TRBD1	NA	TRBJ2-3	CAWSSRTGEHF	TGTGCCTGGAGTTCAAGGACAGGCGAACACTTT
TRBV10-3	TRBD1	NA	TRBJ1-5	CAIGDRGSQPQHF	TGTGCCATCGGGGACAGGGGAAGTCAGCCCCAGCATTTT
TRBV5-5	TRBD2	NA	TRBJ2-5	CASSFVGGSGETQYF	TGTGCCAGCAGCTTCGTTGGCGGGAGTGGAGAGACCCAGTACTTC
TRBV3-1/TRBV3-2	TRBD1	few	TRBJ1-2	CASSQRTGGNYGYTF	TGTGCCAGCAGCCAACGGACAGGGGGCAACTATGGCTACACCTTC
TRBV4-1	NA	NA	TRBJ1-2	CASSQEKRESWGPNYGYTF	TGCGCCAGCAGCCAAGAGAAACGGGAAAGTTGGGGGCCAAACTATGGCTACACCTTC
TRBV30	TRBD1	NA	TRBJ1-4	CAWSVRTGGGEKLFF	TGTGCCTGGAGTGTACGGACAGGGGGCGGTGAAAAACTGTTTTTT
TRBV11-2	NA	NA	TRBJ2-1	CASLAYNEQFF	TGTGCCAGCTTAGCCTACAATGAGCAGTTCTTC
TRBV5-5	NA	once	TRBJ2-1	CASSTLGWRGNEQFF	TGTGCCAGCAGCACCCTCGGGTGGAGAGGAAATGAGCAGTTCTTC
TRBV18	NA	once	TRBJ2-7	CASSPPSGYEQYF	TGTGCCAGCTCACCACCCTCCGGCTACGAGCAGTACTTC
TRBV10-1	NA	NA	TRBJ2-5	CASSELRFDSPGTQYF	TGCGCCAGCAGTGAGTTGAGGTTTGACAGCCCAGGGACCCAGTACTTC
TRBV5-4	TRBD1	NA	TRBJ2-1	CASSPGGVLSNEQFF	TGTGCCAGCAGCCCAGGGGGCGTACTCTCCAATGAGCAGTTCTTC
TRBV6-5	NA	NA	TRBJ2-7	CASSYSIVYEQYF	TGTGCCAGCAGTTACTCGATAGTCTACGAGCAGTACTTC
TRBV27	NA	NA	TRBJ1-5	CASSLGGHYQPQHF	TGTGCCAGCAGCCTGGGGGGGCACTATCAGCCCCAGCATTTT
TRBV6-5	TRBD1	NA	TRBJ2-1	CASSSADRGRRNEQFF	TGTGCCAGCAGTTCCGCGGACAGGGGGCGGAGGAATGAGCAGTTCTTC
TRBV7-3	NA	NA	TRBJ2-6	CASSPSPLGKGGANVLTF	TGTGCCAGCAGCCCTAGCCCACTAGGAAAGGGCGGGGCCAACGTCCTGACTTTC
TRBV6-6	NA	NA	TRBJ1-1	CASSHRDKNTEAFF	TGTGCCAGCAGCCACCGGGACAAGAACACTGAAGCTTTCTTT